The sequence of this T cell receptor (beta chain) was determined in a study of identifying expanded T cells in peripheral blood (dated by TCRdb to about 2019). Broadly, across the study: Technical replicates were generated by sequencing separate aliquots of the same genomic DNA pool, with four replicates compared pairwise. The study at large found these results: Both the number of clones called differentially abundant and the false-positive rate were significantly reduced by the beta-binomial model across all healthy-donor time intervals. It was expected by the authors that biological variance in healthy repertoires might increase further over much longer intervals, such as months to years. Between technical replicates the binomial model flagged around 1.3 differentially abundant clones, whereas over around 2 weeks the binomial model flagged about 15 and over approximately four weeks around 20. Variance in clone template counts between two-week samples significantly increased with total template count across all healthy donors.

No immune events, such as infections, were documented for the healthy donors during the collection period. Time-dependent variance in a beta-binomial model of T-cell clone differential abundance was calibrated using healthy-donor blood repertoires as a training cohort. The training cohort comprised roughly ten healthy donors, 3 female and 7 male. On average the donors were about 40 years old, and their ages spanned roughly 29 to 70 years. Whole blood was collected from each healthy donor at three time points spaced two weeks apart and obtained from a commercial supplier. For immunosequencing, genomic DNA was extracted from unsorted whole blood. Comments on this clone: Its antigen is unknown. The sample holds no much larger clone one base away, and base qualities are not on file.

Trimming takes 5 bases off V and 2 bases off J; junction bases not matched to a gene: 6. The CDR3 holds 15 amino acids from the cysteine to the phenylalanine. Left in the record is the CDR3 DNA by itself, 45 bases read in frame from the first base. In the germline V gene, CDR1 corresponds to SGHNT and CDR2 to YENEEA. The immunoSEQ Assay, which uses bias-controlled multiplex PCR amplification of genomic DNA, was used to profile TCRbeta CDR3 regions. The authors' analysis ran thus. To quantify the absolute abundance of each unique TCRbeta CDR3 region, the sequences were collapsed and filtered. Differential abundance was tested with two models: a binomial (Fisher-equivalent) model and a beta-binomial model that adds time-dependent variance fitted from healthy donors. Clones with fewer than 5 combined templates were excluded, and clones with Benjamini-Hochberg FDR below 0.01 were called differentially abundant. The form v = (b*log(k)+a)^2 was used to model beta-binomial variance as a function of total template count across the two samples. TCRdb's version of the immuneACCESS table is confined to in-frame rearrangements and falls short of the full clone set. An unresolved V gene accounts for under half of the shortfall where checked; the remainder is of unknown origin. From that table come the V and J calls and clone size; the DNA was used to work out D and trimming. The sample table lists roughly 96,000 clones, roughly 90% of them with a count of one. The ten largest account for approximately 5.3% of the sample.

The sequencing input was blood. The sequence is built from TRBV11-3 and TRBJ2-7; TRBD1 lines up with 10 middle nucleotides. The source is a person aged 18-70 years in good health. The CDR3 region has the sequence CASSNRQGATYEQYF. The DNA sequence is TGTGCCAGCAGCAACAGACAGGGGGCGACCTACGAGCAGTACTTC.